The source of this T cell receptor beta chain is a study of T cell changes during pregnancy in multiple sclerosis. The data were produced by immunoSEQ multiplex PCR, yet TCRdb's version contains in-frame clones alone and is incomplete. The table includes 65,000 to 95,000 clones, 75% to 90% detected once. The CDR3 is 16 amino acids. Trimming at V came to 1 base and at J to 3 bases, leaving 7 bases not matched to a gene. Germline assignment: CDR1 SGHDT and CDR2 YYEEEE. The receptor was derived from a female donor with multiple sclerosis, enrolled in a pregnancy study. This sample comprised peripheral blood, obtained before pregnancy. The chain carries TRBV5-6 and TRBJ2-5; TRBD2 aligns across 9 bases. The CDR3 region is CASSLKLAGFEETQYF. The CDR3 DNA sequence: TGTGCCAGCAGCTTGAAGCTAGCGGGGTTTGAAGAGACCCAGTACTTC. Supplemented by reference TRBV5-6 and TRBJ2-5, the full variable domain reads DAGVTQSPTHLIKTRGQQVTLRCSPKSGHDTVSWYQQALGQGPQFIFQYYEEEERQRGNFPDRFSGHQFPNYSSELNVNALLLGDSALYLCASSLKLAGFEETQYFGPGTRLLVL.